This T cell receptor beta chain was retrieved from a study of blood T cell repertoires in COVID-19. About the research overall: COVID-19 samples, acute and convalescent, were from the United States, Italy and Spain. PBMCs, B-cell-depleted T cells, or T cells provided the cDNA or gDNA that made up the material.

The V end lost 4 bases, the J end lost 2 bases, and 24 bases lay between the germline ends. There are 18 residues in the CDR3. The V gene's germline CDR1 is SGDLS and CDR2 YYNGEE. Enrolment of Seattle patients took place during active infection, and they were followed longitudinally. The data were produced by immunoSEQ multiplex PCR, yet TCRdb's version contains in-frame clones alone and is incomplete. Among over 100,000 clones listed, roughly 87% were seen once. Sequencing was carried out using peripheral blood. The sequence was collected from a woman aged 45-59 years with COVID-19, enrolled during active disease. The rearrangement joins TRBV9 to TRBJ1-1, with a possible D match to TRBD1 (5 bases). The CDR3 nucleotides are TGTGCCAGCAGCCCCATGGTTAGCTGGGGCGGGGTTAACACTGAAGCTTTCTTT. Its translation: CASSPMVSWGGVNTEAFF.